This T cell receptor (beta chain) was obtained from a study of blood T cells in healthy people across ages. Study at large: Every two T cells gave about one barcoded beta molecule via template switching. Study outcomes and limitations: Estimated diversity across one million T cells was deemed an underestimate.

Trimming removed 0 bases from V and 5 bases from J, with 11 bases in between. Germline V gene lookup returns CDR1 SGHKS and CDR2 YYEKEE (reference sequence). The CDR3 sequence is 14 residues long. A remark on this clonotype: Its antigen is still unknown.

The use of a sample-barcoded 5' primer and a J-beta primer mix characterized a second PCR of roughly 6 to 11 cycles. MiXCR, run by TCRdb on the 5' RACE reads, gives a single entry per CDR3 protein. Among just under 900,000 distinct CDR3 sequences listed, 25% to 30% were seen once. V usage is TRBV5-5 and J usage is TRBJ1-1; D unclear. The source material was blood. This TCR derives from a woman aged 80 or over in good health. In DNA form, the CDR3 reads TGTGCCAGCAGCTTGGCGGGGTCTAGAACTGAAGCTTTCTTT. Translating it yields CASSLAGSRTEAFF.